Listed here are 6 T cell receptor beta chains from one sample, sequenced in a study of T-cell reconstitution after alpha-beta-depleted transplantation in children. During its preparation, the TCRbeta library received unique molecular identifiers. One entry per CDR3 protein, called by TCRdb with MiXCR from the PCR reads. The data contain over 400,000 distinct CDR3 sequences, 9.5% to 15% of them singletons. The sample was PBMCs from the stem cell graft donor, taken from the stem cell graft. The receptors derive from a human donor who donated a stem cell graft to a child with combined immunodeficiency.

This clonotype appeared a few times. The chain uses TRBV6-5 and TRBJ1-5, with D possibly being TRBD1 (6 bases). Trimming shortened V by 0 bases and J by 3 bases, and 9 bases separated the two germline ends. Germline CDR1 reads MNHEY; CDR2 reads SVGAGI. The CDR3 is 15 residues long. CDR3 DNA sequence: TGTGCCAGCAGTTACTCGAGGGACAACAATCAGCCCCAGCATTTT. Protein product: CASSYSRDNNQPQHF.

The chain recombines TRBV20-1 with TRBJ2-2; 7 bases are shared with TRBD1. Losses at the gene ends were 4 bases for V and 4 bases for J; bases not matched to a gene: 3. The CDR3 loop spans 13 amino acids. The germline V gene has CDR1 DFQATT and CDR2 SNEGSKA (reference sequence). The CDR3: CSAKTGFTGELFF. In DNA form, the CDR3 reads TGCAGTGCTAAGACAGGGTTCACCGGGGAGCTGTTTTTT.

The chain carries TRBV2 and TRBJ2-3; TRBD2 aligns across 9 bases. Unmatched junction bases numbered 12, after V lost 8 bases and J lost 3 bases. The CDR3 extends over 16 amino acids. Germline V gene data show CDR1 as SNHLY and CDR2 as FYNNEI. Here the CDR3 reads CASPASSGGSTDTQYF. CDR3 in DNA: TGTGCCAGCCCGGCCAGTAGCGGGGGCTCGACAGATACGCAGTATTTT.

This clonotype was detected many times. The rearrangement links TRBV20-1 to TRBJ2-2; D ambiguous. The length of the CDR3 is 14 residues. Germline V gene sequence: CDR1 DFQATT, CDR2 SNEGSKA (reference sequence). The V end lost 6 bases, the J end lost 0 bases, and 11 bases lay between the germline ends. This chain's CDR3 is CSAPRTSNTGELFF. Here the CDR3 DNA reads TGCAGTGCCCCGCGAACCTCGAACACCGGGGAGCTGTTTTTT.

The V call is TRBV27, the J call TRBJ1-1, with TRBD1 as a possible D gene (6 bases). V was shortened by 11 bases and J by 11 bases, with 18 bases between the two germline ends. Per germline, CDR1 MNHEY and CDR2 SMNVEV (reference sequence). The CDR3 is 11 residues long. The CDR3 region has the DNA TGTGCCGCCGGCGGGGGCCTTGGGGCTTTCTTT. This sequence encodes CAAGGGLGAFF.

This clonotype came up a few times. This chain uses TRBV3-1 with TRBJ1-1, with a tentative D call TRBD1 (6 bases). V was trimmed by 3 bases and J by 6 bases, leaving 11 bases between them. The CDR3 runs 13 residues. Germline values: CDR1 LGHDT, CDR2 YNNKEL (reference sequence). The CDR3, as DNA: TGTGCCAGCAGCCAGGGACATTCTTCTGAAGCTTTCTTT. Protein product: CASSQGHSSEAFF. The full variable domain, its missing parts supplied by reference TRBV3-1 and TRBJ1-1, is DTAVSQTPKYLVTQMGNDKSIKCEQNLGHDTMYWYKQDSKKFLKIMFSYNNKELIINETVPNRFSPKSPDKAHLNLHINSLELGDSAVYFCASSQGHSSEAFFGQGTRLTVV.